This entry features one TCR beta chain sequence. This sample also contains other DNA sequences that code for the same CDR3. Per germline, CDR1 KGHSH and CDR2 LQKENI. Unmatched junction bases numbered 0, after V lost 0 bases and J lost 1 base. CDR3 length: 16 amino acids. The data originate from a study of blood T cell repertoires in COVID-19. Study-wide context: Spain, Italy and the United States supplied samples that represented acute and convalescent COVID-19.

The table came from immunoSEQ multiplex PCR; TCRdb's copy has only in-frame clones and leaves some out. The sample has 30,000 to 40,000 clones, approximately 85% seen once. The chain carries TRBV18 and TRBJ2-2; TRBD1 aligns across 9 bases. Material: peripheral blood. The TCR sequence derives from a man between 65 and 80 years old with acute or convalescent COVID-19. The CDR3 is CASSPPTGGNTGELFF. Written as DNA, the CDR3 is TGTGCCAGCTCACCACCGACAGGGGGGAACACCGGGGAGCTGTTTTTT. Based on the CDR3 plus reference TRBV18 and TRBJ2-2, the full variable domain is NAGVMQNPRHLVRRRGQEARLRCSPMKGHSHVYWYRQLPEEGLKFMVYLQKENIIDESGMPKERFSAEFPKEGPSILRIQQVVRGDSAAYFCASSPPTGGNTGELFFGEGSRLTVL.